The 14 T cell receptor beta chains listed next were all sequenced from one sample in a study of blood T cell repertoires in COVID-19. Using immunoSEQ multiplex PCR, the repertoire was profiled, and TCRdb retains in-frame clones only, with some absent. The table shows a few hundred thousand clones, with about 90% occurring only once. Sequences were obtained from peripheral blood. Receptors were obtained from a woman aged 55-75 years with COVID-19, enrolled during active disease.

The V gene is TRBV4-2, the J gene TRBJ2-7; D perhaps matches TRBD1 (7 bases). Per the germline V gene, CDR1 is LGHNA and CDR2 is YNFKEQ. Trimming left V 0 bases short and J 4 bases short, with 19 bases between. The CDR3 extends over 17 amino acids. The CDR3 loop is CASSQDRRTGEAYEQYF. Here the CDR3 DNA reads TGTGCCAGCAGCCAAGATAGAAGAACAGGGGAGGCGTACGAGCAGTACTTC.

This clone appeared a single time. The V call is TRBV2, the J call TRBJ1-2; no clear D. CDR1 and CDR2 from the germline V gene are SNHLY and FYNNEI. The V and J ends lost 8 bases and 0 bases respectively, with 13 bases between them. The CDR3 extends over 14 amino acids. CDR3 bases: TGTGCCAGCTTGTCCGAGCCCTCTAACTATGGCTACACCTTC. It translates to CASLSEPSNYGYTF.

This clone was recorded only once. The rearrangement uses TRBV7-2 and TRBJ1-2; 11 bases map to TRBD1. The CDR3 is 14 residues long. J gave up 4 bases and V 7 bases, and 5 bases lay outside the gene matches. Germline CDR1 is SGHTA and CDR2 is FQGNSA. The CDR3 DNA is TGTGCCAGCACCCCGGGACAGGGGGGCTATGGCTACACCTTC. Residues: CASTPGQGGYGYTF.

CDR3 sequence (DNA): TGTGCCAGCAGCCCAGCTTCCCTAGCGGGTTTGAATGAGCAGTTCTTC. Encoded protein: CASSPASLAGLNEQFF. The chain has TRBV4-2 and TRBJ2-1; 8 bases fit TRBD2. This CDR3 has 16 amino acids. The germline gives CDR1 LGHNA, CDR2 YNFKEQ. The ends lost 4 bases at V and 7 bases at J; junction bases unmatched: 12.

The rearrangement joins TRBV5-4 to TRBJ2-1, with 7 bases that match TRBD1. Trimming at V came to 4 bases and at J to 6 bases, leaving 10 bases not matched to a gene. CDR3 length: 15 amino acids. Germline CDR1 SGHNT, CDR2 YYREEE (reference sequence). The CDR3 nucleotides read TGTGCCAGCAGCGCCCCGGACAGGCCCCCCAATGAGCAGTTCTTC. Amino acids: CASSAPDRPPNEQFF.

The rearrangement joins TRBV30 to TRBJ1-2; 8 bases are shared with TRBD1. Germline V lookup: CDR1 GTSNPN, CDR2 SVGIG (reference sequence). V was clipped by 0 bases and J by 4 bases; unmatched bases: 7. This CDR3 spans 15 amino acids. The CDR3 DNA reads TGTGCCTGGAGTGTACGGAGGACAGGGACCTATGGCTACACCTTC. It is translated as CAWSVRRTGTYGYTF.

V gene TRBV6-5 combines with J gene TRBJ1-2, with 7 bases fitting TRBD1. Unmatched junction bases numbered 11, after V lost 3 bases and J lost 4 bases. The CDR3 has 16 residues. The V gene's germline CDR1 is MNHEY and CDR2 SVGAGI. The CDR3 loop reads CASSYWTPTGSYGYTF. The DNA of the CDR3 is TGTGCCAGCAGTTATTGGACCCCGACAGGGAGCTATGGCTACACCTTC.

The chain has TRBV29-1 and TRBJ1-2, with a weak D call TRBD1 (5 bases). V lost 6 bases to trimming and J lost 7 bases, with 15 bases between them. The CDR3 extends over 12 amino acids. Germline V lookup: CDR1 SQVTM, CDR2 ANQGSEA. DNA of the CDR3: TGCAGCGTCTCTCGGGGGGTTGGTGGCTACACCTTC. Translation: CSVSRGVGGYTF.

J is TRBJ1-3 and V is TRBV5-5; D is unresolved. Germline lookup yields CDR1 SGHKS and CDR2 YYEKEE (reference sequence). V lost 2 bases to trimming and J lost 3 bases, with 12 bases between them. The CDR3 contains 15 residues. CDR3 amino acids: CASSFVGASGNTIYF. DNA for the CDR3: TGTGCCAGCAGCTTTGTGGGAGCCAGTGGAAACACCATATATTTT.

This sequence joins TRBV7-2 and TRBJ1-5; the D is unclear. Germline-derived CDR1 and CDR2 are SGHTA and FQGNSA. CDR3 size: 16 residues. The V and J ends lost 2 bases and 4 bases respectively, with 15 bases between them. This CDR3 is CASSLSGQANNQPQHF. The DNA of the CDR3 is TGTGCCAGCAGCTTAAGCGGCCAGGCGAATAATCAGCCCCAGCATTTT.

This clone was seen more than once but under ten times. The genes are TRBV5-1 and TRBJ1-5, with 7 bases lining up with TRBD1. CDR1 SGHRS and CDR2 YFSETQ come from the germline V gene. J was trimmed by 4 bases and V by 4 bases; bases with no gene match: 11. The CDR3 length is 16 residues. The CDR3 protein is CASSLGTGVMNQPQHF. In DNA form, the CDR3 reads TGCGCCAGCAGCCTAGGTACAGGGGTCATGAATCAGCCCCAGCATTTT.

This sequence joins TRBV18 and TRBJ2-1; 9 positions agree with TRBD1. CDR1 is KGHSH, CDR2 LQKENI, per germline. The CDR3 is 18 amino acids. After removal of 5 bases from V and 3 bases from J, the junction contained 14 bases not matched to a gene. CDR3 protein: CASSSRLTGTGSYNEQFF. The CDR3 bases are TGTGCCAGCTCATCTCGGTTAACCGGGACAGGGAGCTACAATGAGCAGTTCTTC.

The chain links TRBV27 to TRBJ2-1; 8 bases fit TRBD1. This CDR3 is built from 13 residues. CDR1 and CDR2 (germline): MNHEY, SMNVEV (reference sequence). V lost 8 bases to trimming and J lost 6 bases; unmatched junction nucleotides: 6. DNA for the CDR3: TGTGCCAGCCGTATCACAGGGGGCAATGAGCAGTTCTTC. This codes for CASRITGGNEQFF.

CDR3 protein: CSASRRETDTQYF. For the CDR3, the DNA is TGCAGTGCTAGTCGGAGGGAGACAGATACGCAGTATTTT. The chain links TRBV20-1 to TRBJ2-3; a possible D gene is TRBD2 (6 bases). The CDR3 has 13 residues. Germline V gene sequence: CDR1 DFQATT, CDR2 SNEGSKA (reference sequence). V shed 3 bases and J shed 3 bases, with 10 bases lying between them.